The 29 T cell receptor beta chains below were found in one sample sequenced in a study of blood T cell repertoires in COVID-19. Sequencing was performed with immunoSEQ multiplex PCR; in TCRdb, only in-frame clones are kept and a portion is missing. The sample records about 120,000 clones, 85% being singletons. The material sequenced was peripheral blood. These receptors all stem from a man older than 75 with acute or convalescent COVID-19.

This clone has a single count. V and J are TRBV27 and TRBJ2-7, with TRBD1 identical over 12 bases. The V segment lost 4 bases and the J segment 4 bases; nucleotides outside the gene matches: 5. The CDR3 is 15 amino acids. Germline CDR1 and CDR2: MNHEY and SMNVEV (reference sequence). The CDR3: CASSYRDRGLYEQYF. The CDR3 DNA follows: TGTGCCAGCAGTTATCGGGACAGGGGGCTATACGAGCAGTACTTC.

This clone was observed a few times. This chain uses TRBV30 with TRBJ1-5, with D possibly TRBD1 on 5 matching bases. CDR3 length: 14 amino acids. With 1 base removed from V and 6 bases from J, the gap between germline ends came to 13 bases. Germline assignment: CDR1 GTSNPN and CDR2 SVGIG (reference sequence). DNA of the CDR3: TGTGCCTGGAGTGGCCAGGGCGGGGGTCAGCCCCAGCATTTT. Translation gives CAWSGQGGGQPQHF.

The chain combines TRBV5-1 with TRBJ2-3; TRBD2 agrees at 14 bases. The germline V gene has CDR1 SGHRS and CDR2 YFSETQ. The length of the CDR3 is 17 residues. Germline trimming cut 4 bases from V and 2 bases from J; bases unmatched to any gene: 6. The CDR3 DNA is TGCGCCAGCAGCCCCCGACTAGCGGGGGGGCACACAGATACGCAGTATTTT. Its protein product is CASSPRLAGGHTDTQYF.

CDR3 coding DNA: TGCGCCAGCAGTCAACCGGGTAACGGCTATGGCTACACCTTC. This encodes CASSQPGNGYGYTF. V usage is TRBV23-1 and J usage is TRBJ1-2; D remains ambiguous. TRBV23-1 is an ORF; its function is uncertain. Trimming shortened V by 2 bases and J by 4 bases, and 11 bases separated the two germline ends. The CDR3 is 14 amino acids.

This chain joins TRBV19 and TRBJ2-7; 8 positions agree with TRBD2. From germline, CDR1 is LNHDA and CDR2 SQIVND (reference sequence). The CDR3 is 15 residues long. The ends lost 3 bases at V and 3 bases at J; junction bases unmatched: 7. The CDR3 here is CASSIRAGGNYEQYF. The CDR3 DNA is TGTGCCAGTAGTATTAGGGCGGGAGGAAACTACGAGCAGTACTTC.

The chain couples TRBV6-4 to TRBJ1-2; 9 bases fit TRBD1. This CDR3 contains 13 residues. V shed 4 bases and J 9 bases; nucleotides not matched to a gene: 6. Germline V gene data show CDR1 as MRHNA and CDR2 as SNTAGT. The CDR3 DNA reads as TGTGCCAGCAGTGTCACAGGGGGCGGTAGCTACACCTTC. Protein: CASSVTGGGSYTF.

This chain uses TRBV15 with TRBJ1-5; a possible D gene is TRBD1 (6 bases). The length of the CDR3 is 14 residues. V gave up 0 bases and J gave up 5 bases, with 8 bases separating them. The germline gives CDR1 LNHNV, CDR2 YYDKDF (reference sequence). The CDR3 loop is CATSRDPGDQPQHF. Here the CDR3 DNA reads TGTGCCACCAGCAGAGATCCAGGGGATCAGCCCCAGCATTTT.

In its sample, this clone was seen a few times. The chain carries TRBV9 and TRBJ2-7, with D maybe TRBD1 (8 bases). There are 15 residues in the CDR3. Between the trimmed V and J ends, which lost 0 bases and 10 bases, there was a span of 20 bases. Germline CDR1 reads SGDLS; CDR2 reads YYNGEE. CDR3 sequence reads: CASSVGTGRESEQYF. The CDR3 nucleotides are TGTGCCAGCAGCGTAGGGACAGGGAGGGAGTCCGAACAGTACTTC.

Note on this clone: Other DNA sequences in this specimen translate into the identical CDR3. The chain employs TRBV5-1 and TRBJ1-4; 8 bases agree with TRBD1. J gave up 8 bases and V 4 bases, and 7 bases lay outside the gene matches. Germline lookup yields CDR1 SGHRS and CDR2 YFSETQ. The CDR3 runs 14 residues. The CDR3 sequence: CASSTGQGGEKLFF. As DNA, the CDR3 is TGCGCCAGCAGCACCGGACAGGGAGGGGAAAAACTGTTTTTT.

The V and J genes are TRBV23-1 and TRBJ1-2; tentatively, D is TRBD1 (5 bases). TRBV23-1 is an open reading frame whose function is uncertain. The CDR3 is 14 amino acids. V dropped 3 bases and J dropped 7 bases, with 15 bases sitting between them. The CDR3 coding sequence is TGCGCCAGCAGTCAGTTGAGGGAGGGGCTTGGCTACACCTTC. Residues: CASSQLREGLGYTF.

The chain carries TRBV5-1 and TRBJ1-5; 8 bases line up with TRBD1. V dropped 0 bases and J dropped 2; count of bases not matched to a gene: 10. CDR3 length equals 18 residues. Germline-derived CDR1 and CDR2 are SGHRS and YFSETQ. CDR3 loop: CASSLAPLGQGGNQPQHF. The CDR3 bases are TGCGCCAGCAGCTTGGCCCCCTTAGGACAGGGTGGCAATCAGCCCCAGCATTTT. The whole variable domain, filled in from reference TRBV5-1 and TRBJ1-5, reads KAGVTQTPRYLIKTRGQQVTLSCSPISGHRSVSWYQQTPGQGLQFLFEYFSETQRNKGNFPGRFSGRQFSNSRSEMNVSTLELGDSALYLCASSLAPLGQGGNQPQHFGDGTRLSIL.

CDR3 region: CASSPPGLQGSSPLHF. The CDR3 DNA sequence: TGTGCCAGCTCACCACCGGGTTTACAGGGATCGTCACCCCTCCACTTT. The J gene is TRBJ1-6, the V gene TRBV18, with D possibly matching TRBD1 (6 bases). Looked up from germline, CDR1 is KGHSH and CDR2 is LQKENI. This CDR3 is built from 16 residues. V was shortened by 0 bases and J by 10 bases, with 16 bases between the two germline ends.

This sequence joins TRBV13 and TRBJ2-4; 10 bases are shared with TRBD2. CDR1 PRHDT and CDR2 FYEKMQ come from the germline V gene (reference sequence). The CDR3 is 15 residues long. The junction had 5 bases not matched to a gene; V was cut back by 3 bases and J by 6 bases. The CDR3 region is CASSFRSSGGNIQYF. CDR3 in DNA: TGTGCCAGCAGCTTCAGATCTAGCGGGGGAAACATTCAGTACTTC.

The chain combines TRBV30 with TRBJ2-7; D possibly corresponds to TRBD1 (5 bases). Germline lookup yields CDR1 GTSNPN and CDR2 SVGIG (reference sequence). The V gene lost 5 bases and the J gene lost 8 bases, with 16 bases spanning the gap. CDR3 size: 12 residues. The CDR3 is CAWWKPAGKQYF. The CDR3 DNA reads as TGTGCCTGGTGGAAACCCGCAGGGAAGCAGTACTTC.

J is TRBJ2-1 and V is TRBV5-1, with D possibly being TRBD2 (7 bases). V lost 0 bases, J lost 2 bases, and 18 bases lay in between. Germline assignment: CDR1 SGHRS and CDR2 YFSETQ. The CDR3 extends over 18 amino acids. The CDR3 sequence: CASSLAAGVAGAYNEQFF. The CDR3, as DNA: TGCGCCAGCAGCTTGGCGGCAGGGGTGGCGGGAGCCTACAATGAGCAGTTCTTC.

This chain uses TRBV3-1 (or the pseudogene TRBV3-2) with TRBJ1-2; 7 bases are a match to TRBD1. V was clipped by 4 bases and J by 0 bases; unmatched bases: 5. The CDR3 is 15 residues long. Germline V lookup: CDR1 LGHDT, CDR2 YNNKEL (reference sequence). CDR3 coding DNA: TGTGCCAGCAGCCCTGGACAGGCCTCTAACTATGGCTACACCTTC. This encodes CASSPGQASNYGYTF.

CDR3 DNA: TGCGCCAGCAGAGCGCATAATTCTAACACTGAAGCTTTCTTT. Amino acids: CASRAHNSNTEAFF. The chain combines TRBV10-1 with TRBJ1-1; D remains ambiguous. Deletions cut 6 bases from V and 2 bases from J, with 13 bases between. Germline-derived CDR1 and CDR2 are WNHNN and SYGVQD (reference sequence). This CDR3 has 14 residues.

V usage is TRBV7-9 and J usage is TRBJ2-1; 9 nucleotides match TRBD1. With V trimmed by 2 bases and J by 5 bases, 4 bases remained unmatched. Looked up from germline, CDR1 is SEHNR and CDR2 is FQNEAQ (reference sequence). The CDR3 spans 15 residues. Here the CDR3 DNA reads TGTGCCAGCAGCTTACTGCGGGACAGGGACAATGAGCAGTTCTTC. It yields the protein CASSLLRDRDNEQFF. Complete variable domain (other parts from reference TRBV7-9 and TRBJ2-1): DTGVSQNPRHKITKRGQNVTFRCDPISEHNRLYWYRQTLGQGPEFLTYFQNEAQLEKSRLLSDRFSAERPKGSFSTLEIQRTEQGDSAMYLCASSLLRDRDNEQFFGPGTRLTVL.

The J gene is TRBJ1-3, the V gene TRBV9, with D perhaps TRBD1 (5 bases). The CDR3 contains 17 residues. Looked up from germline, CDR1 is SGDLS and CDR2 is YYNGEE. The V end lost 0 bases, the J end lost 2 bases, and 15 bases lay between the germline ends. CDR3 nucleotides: TGTGCCAGCAGCGTAGTAACCCCCGACAGTACTGGAAACACCATATATTTT. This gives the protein CASSVVTPDSTGNTIYF.

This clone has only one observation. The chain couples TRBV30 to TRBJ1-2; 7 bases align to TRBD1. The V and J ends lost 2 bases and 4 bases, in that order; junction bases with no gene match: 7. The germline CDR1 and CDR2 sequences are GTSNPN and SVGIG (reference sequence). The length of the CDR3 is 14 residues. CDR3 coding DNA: TGTGCCTGGAGTACCGGGACAGAGTCCTATGGCTACACCTTC. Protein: CAWSTGTESYGYTF.

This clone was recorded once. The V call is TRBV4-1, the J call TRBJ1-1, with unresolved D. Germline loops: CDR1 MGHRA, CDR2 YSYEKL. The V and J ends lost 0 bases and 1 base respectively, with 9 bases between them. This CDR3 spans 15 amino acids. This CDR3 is CASSQEFRSNTEAFF. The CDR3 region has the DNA TGCGCCAGCAGCCAAGAATTCAGATCGAACACTGAAGCTTTCTTT.

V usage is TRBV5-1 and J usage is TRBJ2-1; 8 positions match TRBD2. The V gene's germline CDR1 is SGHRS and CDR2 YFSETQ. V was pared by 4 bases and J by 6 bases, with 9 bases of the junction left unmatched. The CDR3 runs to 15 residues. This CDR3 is CASSDSGTLLNEQFF. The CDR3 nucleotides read TGCGCCAGCAGCGATAGCGGGACCTTGCTCAATGAGCAGTTCTTC.

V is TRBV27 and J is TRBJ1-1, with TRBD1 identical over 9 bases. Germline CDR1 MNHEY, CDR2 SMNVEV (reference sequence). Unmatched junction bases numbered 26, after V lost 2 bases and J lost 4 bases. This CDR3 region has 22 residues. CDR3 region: CASSLIRLDTGTGQFRGTEAFF. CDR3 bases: TGTGCCAGCAGTTTAATTCGGCTAGACACCGGGACAGGGCAGTTTAGGGGCACTGAAGCTTTCTTT.

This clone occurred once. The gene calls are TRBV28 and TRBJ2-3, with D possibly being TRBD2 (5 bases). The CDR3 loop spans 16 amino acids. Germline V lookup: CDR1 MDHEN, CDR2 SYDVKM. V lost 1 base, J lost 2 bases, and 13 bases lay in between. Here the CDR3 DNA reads TGTGCCAGCAGTTTATCCTTGGGAGCGATCACAGATACGCAGTATTTT. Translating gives CASSLSLGAITDTQYF.

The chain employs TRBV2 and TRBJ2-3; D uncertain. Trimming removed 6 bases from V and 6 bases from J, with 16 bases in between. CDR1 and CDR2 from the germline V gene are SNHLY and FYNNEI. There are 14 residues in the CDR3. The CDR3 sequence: CASSLAINLDTQYF. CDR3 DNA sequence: TGTGCCAGCAGCCTCGCGATAAACTTGGATACGCAGTATTTT.

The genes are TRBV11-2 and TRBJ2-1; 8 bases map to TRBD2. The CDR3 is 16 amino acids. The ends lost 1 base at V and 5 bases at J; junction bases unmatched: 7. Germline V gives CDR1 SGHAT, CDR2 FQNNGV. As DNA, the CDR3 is TGTGCCAGCAGCTTAGTTAACGGGAGGGGTAACAATGAGCAGTTCTTC. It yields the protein CASSLVNGRGNNEQFF.

The CDR3 loop reads CASSLVVAGGYNEQFF. In nucleotides, the CDR3 is TGCGCCAGCAGCTTGGTGGTAGCGGGGGGATACAATGAGCAGTTCTTC. V usage is TRBV5-1 and J usage is TRBJ2-1; 10 nucleotides agree with TRBD2. The CDR3 covers 16 residues. Germline V gene lookup returns CDR1 SGHRS and CDR2 YFSETQ. Trimming took 0 bases from V and 4 from J; bases not matched to a gene: 4.

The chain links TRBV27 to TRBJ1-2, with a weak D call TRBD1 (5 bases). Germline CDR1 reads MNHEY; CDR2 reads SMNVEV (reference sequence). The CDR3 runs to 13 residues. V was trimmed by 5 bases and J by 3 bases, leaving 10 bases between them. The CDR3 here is CASSVWGDYGYTF. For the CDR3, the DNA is TGTGCCAGCAGTGTGTGGGGCGACTATGGCTACACCTTC.

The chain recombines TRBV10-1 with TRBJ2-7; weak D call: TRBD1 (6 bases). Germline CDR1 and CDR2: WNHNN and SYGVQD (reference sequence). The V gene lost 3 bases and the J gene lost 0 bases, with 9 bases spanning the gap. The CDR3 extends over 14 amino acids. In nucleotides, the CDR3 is TGCGCCAGCAGTGACCCAGGGGACTCCTACGAGCAGTACTTC. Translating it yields CASSDPGDSYEQYF.